The 27 T cell receptor beta chains reported below all come from one sample, sequenced in a study of lymphopenia after photon versus proton radiotherapy. Produced via immunoSEQ multiplex PCR; TCRdb's table is partial and in-frame only. The table includes roughly 57,000 clones, around 80% detected once. Sequenced here: peripheral blood, sampled from a patient treated with photon-based radiotherapy. All receptors come from a man between 50 and 59 years old with gastric cancer.

The chain has TRBV11-1 and TRBJ2-1; 13 bases are a match to TRBD2. The CDR3 length is 18 residues. The germline V gene has CDR1 SGHAT and CDR2 FQDESV (reference sequence). Trimming cost V 1 base and J 1 base; bases outside gene matches: 4. CDR3 DNA sequence: TGTGCCAGCAGCTTAGGACTAGCGGGAGGAAGGTCCTACAATGAGCAGTTCTTC. Encoded protein: CASSLGLAGGRSYNEQFF. The variable domain in full, with the rest retrieved from reference TRBV11-1 and TRBJ2-1, is EAEVAQSPRYKITEKSQAVAFWCDPISGHATLYWYRQILGQGPELLVQFQDESVVDDSQLPKDRFSAERLKGVDSTLKIQPAELGDSAMYLCASSLGLAGGRSYNEQFFGPGTRLTVL.

The J gene is TRBJ2-1, the V gene TRBV6-4, with D perhaps TRBD1 or TRBD2 (5 bases each). V was shortened by 6 bases and J by 6 bases, with 12 bases between the two germline ends. Germline V gene lookup returns CDR1 MRHNA and CDR2 SNTAGT. CDR3 size: 13 residues. The CDR3 here is CASSPSGPNEQFF. The CDR3 region has the DNA TGTGCCAGCAGCCCGTCGGGACCCAATGAGCAGTTCTTC.

V and J are TRBV7-9 and TRBJ2-7, with D unclear. The V gene's germline CDR1 is SEHNR and CDR2 FQNEAQ (reference sequence). Trimming cost V 4 bases and J 0 bases, with 4 bases left between them. The CDR3 covers 12 residues. The CDR3 DNA reads TGTGCCAGCAGCTCCATCTCCTACGAGCAGTACTTC. Amino acid sequence: CASSSISYEQYF.

The rearrangement uses TRBV4-1 and TRBJ2-6; tentative D call: TRBD1 (5 bases). The CDR3 runs 15 residues. Trimming removed 3 bases at V and 5 bases at J, with 11 bases between. The germline CDR1 and CDR2 sequences are MGHRA and YSYEKL. This CDR3 reads CASSQTAQRANVLTF. The CDR3, as DNA: TGCGCCAGCAGCCAGACAGCACAACGGGCCAACGTCCTGACTTTC.

The chain joins TRBV5-1 to TRBJ2-1; no clear D gene. V was trimmed by 0 bases and J by 5 bases, leaving 9 bases between them. This CDR3 comprises 14 residues. In germline, CDR1 is SGHRS, CDR2 YFSETQ. The CDR3 region has the DNA TGCGCCAGCAGCTTGGGGTCCTTCCACAATGAGCAGTTCTTC. Encoded protein: CASSLGSFHNEQFF.

The chain carries TRBV2 and TRBJ1-1; 7 bases are a match to TRBD1. The CDR3 covers 14 residues. Germline CDR1 and CDR2: SNHLY and FYNNEI. V shed 1 base and J 6 bases; nucleotides not matched to a gene: 5. The CDR3 sequence is CASSEGQGRPEAFF. The DNA of the CDR3 is TGTGCCAGCAGTGAAGGACAGGGTCGCCCTGAAGCTTTCTTT.

The V call is TRBV7-2, the J call TRBJ2-7, with TRBD1 identical over 9 bases. The V segment lost 3 bases and the J segment 5 bases; nucleotides outside the gene matches: 8. In germline, CDR1 is SGHTA, CDR2 FQGNSA. CDR3 length equals 15 residues. CDR3 DNA: TGTGCCAGCAGCTTCGGGACAGGGCGCTTAGACGAGCAGTACTTC. It is translated as CASSFGTGRLDEQYF.

This sequence joins TRBV6-5 and TRBJ1-2; D is unclear. Looked up from germline, CDR1 is MNHEY and CDR2 is SVGAGI. The CDR3 spans 15 residues. Between the trimmed V and J ends, which lost 2 bases and 1 base, there was a span of 11 bases. Written as DNA, the CDR3 is TGTGCCAGCAGTTACGGCCAATCCCTTAACTATGGCTACACCTTC. Protein: CASSYGQSLNYGYTF.

The rearrangement uses TRBV5-1 and TRBJ2-7, with D hard to call. Looked up from germline, CDR1 is SGHRS and CDR2 is YFSETQ. The CDR3 has 12 residues. The V end was cut by 1 base, the J end by 4 bases, with 6 bases between. This CDR3 reads CASSLKEYEQYF. Written as DNA, the CDR3 is TGCGCCAGCAGCTTGAAGGAGTACGAGCAGTACTTC.

The CDR3 region has the DNA TGTGCCAGCAGTTTACCTCAGGGTCCCTATGGCTACACCTTC. Its translation is CASSLPQGPYGYTF. This chain connects TRBV28 to TRBJ1-2; D is perhaps TRBD1 (5 bases). Trimming stripped 2 bases from V and 4 bases from J, with 11 bases between. Germline V gene sequence: CDR1 MDHEN, CDR2 SYDVKM. CDR3 length: 14 residues.

The rearrangement uses TRBV4-3 and TRBJ2-1; D gene unclear. V was clipped by 3 bases and J by 1 base, with 7 bases between them. The CDR3 runs to 14 residues. From germline, CDR1 is LGHNA and CDR2 YSLEER. CDR3: CASSQGESYNEQFF. The CDR3 DNA reads TGCGCCAGCAGCCAGGGTGAGTCCTACAATGAGCAGTTCTTC.

The chain couples TRBV7-3 to TRBJ2-1, with D perhaps TRBD1 (5 bases). The germline V gene has CDR1 SGHTA and CDR2 FQGTGA. The length of the CDR3 is 15 residues. V lost 5 bases to trimming and J lost 0 bases, with 11 bases between them. In nucleotides, the CDR3 is TGTGCCAGCAGCACAGGTGCTAGCTCCTACAATGAGCAGTTCTTC. Protein sequence: CASSTGASSYNEQFF.

The genes are TRBV5-5 and TRBJ2-7, with 11 positions matching TRBD2. The germline gives CDR1 SGHKS, CDR2 YYEKEE (reference sequence). The J segment lost 9 bases and the V segment lost 3 bases, leaving 14 bases of the junction unmatched. The CDR3 runs 16 residues. The CDR3: CASSYQTQGLAVGQYF. The CDR3 region has the DNA TGTGCCAGCAGCTACCAAACCCAGGGACTAGCGGTCGGGCAGTACTTC. Complete variable domain (other parts from reference TRBV5-5 and TRBJ2-7): DAGVTQSPTHLIKTRGQQVTLRCSPISGHKSVSWYQQVLGQGPQFIFQYYEKEERGRGNFPDRFSARQFPNYSSELNVNALLLGDSALYLCASSYQTQGLAVGQYFGPGTRLTVT.

The gene calls are TRBV19 and TRBJ2-3, with D perhaps being TRBD1 or TRBD2 (5 bases each). This CDR3 has 13 residues. CDR1 and CDR2 (germline): LNHDA, SQIVND (reference sequence). V gave up 8 bases and J gave up 1 base, with 10 bases separating them. This CDR3 reads CASAGTGTDTQYF. In DNA, the CDR3 is TGTGCCAGTGCTGGGACGGGCACAGATACGCAGTATTTT.

Note on this clone: At one end the junction does not follow the germline gene, possibly because of a read error. The CDR3 sequence is CSAERESYNEQFF. CDR3 nucleotide sequence: TGCAGCGCTGAAAGAGAATCCTACAATGAGCAGTTCTTC. The chain joins TRBV29-1 to TRBJ2-1, with no clear D. The CDR3 loop spans 13 amino acids. Germline CDR1 is SQVTM and CDR2 is ANQGSEA.

A few counts support this clone. The chain is built from TRBV19 and TRBJ2-7; 16 positions match TRBD2. CDR1 is LNHDA, CDR2 SQIVND, per germline (reference sequence). Trimming at V came to 5 bases and at J to 6 bases, leaving 7 bases not matched to a gene. The CDR3 extends over 16 amino acids. This chain's CDR3 is CASSAGTSGRAGEQYF. Here the CDR3 DNA reads TGTGCCAGTAGTGCCGGGACTAGCGGGAGGGCCGGCGAGCAGTACTTC.

This chain joins TRBV28 and TRBJ2-3, with no clear D. CDR1 and CDR2 from the germline V gene are MDHEN and SYDVKM. V shed 5 bases and J shed 2 bases, with 11 bases lying between them. The CDR3 loop spans 14 amino acids. CDR3 bases: TGTGCCAGCAGTCCCTCCTTCTCCACAGATACGCAGTATTTT. Translating it yields CASSPSFSTDTQYF.

The genes are TRBV10-3 and TRBJ1-2, with D uncertain. Trimming took off 3 bases at V and 2 bases at J, with 13 bases between the two ends. This CDR3 is built from 15 residues. The germline CDR1 and CDR2 sequences are ENHRY and SYGVKD. The CDR3 region has the DNA TGTGCCATCAGTGACTCTGGGGATGTGAACTATGGCTACACCTTC. It specifies CAISDSGDVNYGYTF.

V gene TRBV2 combines with J gene TRBJ2-7, with TRBD2 matching 7 bases. Germline CDR1 is SNHLY and CDR2 is FYNNEI. V gave up 7 bases and J gave up 4 bases; unmatched junction bases: 10. The CDR3 consists of 14 residues. The DNA of the CDR3 is TGTGCCAGCAAAAGAACGGGAGGCTCATACGAGCAGTACTTC. Translating it yields CASKRTGGSYEQYF.

The chain employs TRBV28 and TRBJ1-1; D uncertain. CDR1 is MDHEN and CDR2 is SYDVKM in the germline V gene. Deletions cut 8 bases from V and 8 bases from J, with 15 bases between. There are 12 residues in the CDR3. The CDR3, as DNA: TGTGCCAGCGCCACTCCGTGGGCAGAAGCTTTCTTT. This sequence encodes CASATPWAEAFF.

V and J are TRBV29-1 and TRBJ1-2; 9 nucleotides align to TRBD1. The CDR3 has 13 amino acids. V shed 3 bases and J 7 bases; nucleotides not matched to a gene: 6. The germline V gene encodes CDR1 SQVTM and CDR2 ANQGSEA. CDR3 sequence reads: CSVETRTGVGYTF. The CDR3 DNA reads as TGCAGCGTTGAGACTAGGACAGGGGTTGGCTACACCTTC.

The chain couples TRBV28 to TRBJ2-1; 11 bases match TRBD1. Looked up from germline, CDR1 is MDHEN and CDR2 is SYDVKM. Trimming took 4 bases from V and 5 from J; bases not matched to a gene: 4. The CDR3 runs 15 residues. This CDR3 is CASSSPGQGDNEQFF. The CDR3 coding sequence is TGTGCCAGCAGTTCACCGGGACAGGGGGACAATGAGCAGTTCTTC.

The chain employs TRBV29-1 and TRBJ1-1; D gene uncertain. The CDR3 is made up of 14 amino acids. V dropped 6 bases and J dropped 0 bases, with 14 bases sitting between them. From germline, CDR1 is SQVTM and CDR2 ANQGSEA. CDR3 sequence: CSVVLAGMNTEAFF. CDR3 DNA sequence: TGCAGCGTGGTCTTAGCCGGAATGAACACTGAAGCTTTCTTT.

In its sample, this clone is medium-sized. J is TRBJ2-3 and V is TRBV5-5; possible D gene TRBD1, 5 bases. Germline lookup yields CDR1 SGHKS and CDR2 YYEKEE (reference sequence). Trimming stripped 2 bases from V and 1 base from J, with 17 bases between. This CDR3 is built from 17 residues. CDR3: CASSLLPWGVGTDTQYF. CDR3 sequence (DNA): TGTGCCAGCAGCTTATTACCCTGGGGCGTAGGCACAGATACGCAGTATTTT.

The rearrangement uses TRBV11-2 and TRBJ2-6; 7 bases fit TRBD1. The ends lost 5 bases at V and 0 bases at J; junction bases unmatched: 4. The germline CDR1 and CDR2 sequences are SGHAT and FQNNGV. This CDR3 is 16 amino acids long. CDR3 bases: TGTGCCAGCAGCCGGGACAGTCGCTCTGGGGCCAACGTCCTGACTTTC. This translates into CASSRDSRSGANVLTF.

The chain is built from TRBV5-1 and TRBJ2-1; TRBD2 matches 13 bases. J was trimmed by 7 bases and V by 5 bases; bases with no gene match: 9. This CDR3 comprises 16 residues. Germline loops: CDR1 SGHRS, CDR2 YFSETQ. The CDR3 bases are TGCGCCAGCAGGCGGCCGGGACTAGCGGGATGGAATGAGCAGTTCTTC. Translating it yields CASRRPGLAGWNEQFF. The full variable domain, its missing parts supplied by reference TRBV5-1 and TRBJ2-1, is KAGVTQTPRYLIKTRGQQVTLSCSPISGHRSVSWYQQTPGQGLQFLFEYFSETQRNKGNFPGRFSGRQFSNSRSEMNVSTLELGDSALYLCASRRPGLAGWNEQFFGPGTRLTVL.

This chain uses TRBV5-1 with TRBJ2-3; 7 positions agree with TRBD2. The germline gives CDR1 SGHRS, CDR2 YFSETQ. The ends lost 4 bases at V and 0 bases at J; junction bases unmatched: 5. The CDR3 sequence is 15 residues long. The DNA of the CDR3 is TGCGCCAGCAGCGGTAGCGGGTCGAGCACAGATACGCAGTATTTT. It encodes CASSGSGSSTDTQYF.